This is a list of T cell receptor beta chains from one sample in a study of blood T cells in healthy people across ages. TCRdb analysed the 5' RACE reads with MiXCR anew, one entry per CDR3 protein. The sample carries hundreds of thousands of distinct CDR3 sequences, about 30% recorded once. The sample was blood. All receptors come from a woman older than 75 in good health. Each CDR3 is given with its conserved first and last residue. Clone size is shown for a subset of rows, as once, few, many or a class of expanded clone.

many,TRBJ2-1,TRBV7-3,CASSKTSGSYNEQFF
NA,TRBJ1-1,TRBV9,CASSRQGAPNTEAFF
many,TRBJ2-1,TRBV7-2,CASSLIGGGRDGEQFF
NA,NA,TRBV4-1,CVSSQDKTTGNEQYF
NA,TRBJ1-1,TRBV7-2,CASSWSWNTEAFF
many,TRBJ1-6,TRBV20-1,CSARGEGQDSPLHF
many,TRBJ1-5,TRBV15,CATSGGRGNQPQHF
NA,TRBJ1-5,TRBV6-2/TRBV6-3,CASSPQGENQPQHF
NA,TRBJ2-7,TRBV7-2,CASSLEVAGSREQYF
NA,TRBJ2-7,TRBV20-1,CSARLIGNLPSTQYF
many,TRBJ2-1,TRBV5-1,CASSPGLAGVTEQFF
many,TRBJ1-2,TRBV27,CASSLIGTGIGYTF
many,TRBJ1-3,TRBV10-3,CAIRGDGGASGNTIYF
many,TRBJ2-1,TRBV7-8,CASSLELSPVGGEQFF
NA,TRBJ1-4,TRBV20-1,CSASYSVEKLFF
NA,TRBJ1-2,TRBV6-2/TRBV6-3,CASRYGQGDGYTF
many,TRBJ2-7,TRBV5-4,CASSLEAGSYEQYF
many,TRBJ2-1,TRBV6-4,CASSVGGGYMGNEQFF
NA,TRBJ2-5,TRBV7-6,CASSLLRERGETQYF
many,TRBJ1-2,TRBV20-1,CSAIGTGGSGYTF
few,TRBJ1-1,TRBV5-1,CASSPRATNTEAFF
NA,TRBJ2-1,TRBV11-1,CASSTTSGRFNEQFF
many,TRBJ1-2,TRBV12-3/TRBV12-4,CASSPMEGYGYTF
many,TRBJ1-4,TRBV29-1,CSFSHSCEKLFF
NA,TRBJ1-1,TRBV7-6,CASSSRQGAPLGTEAFF
few,TRBJ2-2,TRBV4-3,CASSQSGGAHTGELFF
many,TRBJ2-5,TRBV5-5,CASSLVSGGPEEQYF
NA,TRBJ1-5,TRBV30,CAWEGRGRGGNQPQHF
many,TRBJ2-1,TRBV12-3/TRBV12-4,CASSFRRRGEQFF
NA,TRBJ1-5,TRBV7-8,CASSLGDRDQPQHF
NA,TRBJ2-1,TRBV20-1,CSAAGLAYYNEQFF
NA,TRBJ2-7,TRBV7-2,CASSLVGGGAGSSYEQYF
NA,TRBJ1-2,TRBV27,CASSFWNKGGYTF
once,TRBJ2-1,TRBV30,CAWSVQGDEQFF
NA,TRBJ1-6,TRBV5-1,CASSPGTARSSYNSPLHF
NA,TRBJ1-2,TRBV20-1,CSASGVAGYTF
NA,TRBJ1-2,TRBV10-3,CAISEGQVGQFGGYTF
few,TRBJ2-3,TRBV6-5,CAIRASGTDTQYF
NA,TRBJ1-5,TRBV2,CASSELGGFQPQHF
NA,NA,TRBV5-5,CASSSTGTGGWETQYF
few,TRBJ1-2,TRBV9,CASSAERGGDIGNYGYTF
many,TRBJ2-6,TRBV20-1,CSASRFGANVLTF
many,TRBJ2-1,TRBV6-2/TRBV6-3,CASSSPGYEQFF
many,TRBJ2-7,TRBV12-3/TRBV12-4,CASSLGQSYEQYF
many,TRBJ1-6,TRBV7-6,CASSPRGNNSPLHF